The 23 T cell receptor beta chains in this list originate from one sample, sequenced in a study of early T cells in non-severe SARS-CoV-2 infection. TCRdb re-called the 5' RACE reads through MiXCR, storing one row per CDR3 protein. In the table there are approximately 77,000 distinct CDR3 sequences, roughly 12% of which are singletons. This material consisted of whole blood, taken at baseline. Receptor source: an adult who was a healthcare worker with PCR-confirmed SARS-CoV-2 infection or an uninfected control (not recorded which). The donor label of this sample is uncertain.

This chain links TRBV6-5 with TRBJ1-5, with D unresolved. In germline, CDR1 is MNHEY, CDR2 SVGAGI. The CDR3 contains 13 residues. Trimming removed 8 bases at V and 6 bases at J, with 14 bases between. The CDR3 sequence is CASHRVPGQPQHF. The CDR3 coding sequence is TGTGCCAGCCACCGTGTCCCCGGTCAGCCCCAGCATTTT.

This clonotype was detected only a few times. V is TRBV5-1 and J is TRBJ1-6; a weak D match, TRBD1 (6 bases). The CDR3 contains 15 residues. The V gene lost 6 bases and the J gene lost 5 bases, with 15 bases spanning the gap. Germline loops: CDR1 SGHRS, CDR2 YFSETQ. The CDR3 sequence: CASKAGVKNNSPLHF. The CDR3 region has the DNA TGCGCCAGCAAGGCAGGGGTGAAGAATAATTCACCCCTCCACTTT.

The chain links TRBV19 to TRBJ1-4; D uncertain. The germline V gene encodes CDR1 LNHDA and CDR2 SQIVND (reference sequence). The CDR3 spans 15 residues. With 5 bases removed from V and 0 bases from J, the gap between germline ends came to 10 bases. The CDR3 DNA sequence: TGTGCCAGTAGTGCGGTCTCAGCAACTAATGAAAAACTGTTTTTT. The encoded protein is CASSAVSATNEKLFF.

The DNA for the CDR3 is TGTGCCAGTAGTATGGACGGCTTCTATGGCTACACCTTC. Protein product: CASSMDGFYGYTF. The chain employs TRBV19 and TRBJ1-2; no clear D gene. With 3 bases removed from V and 4 bases from J, the gap between germline ends came to 9 bases. The CDR3 has 13 amino acids. CDR1 is LNHDA and CDR2 is SQIVND in the germline V gene (reference sequence).

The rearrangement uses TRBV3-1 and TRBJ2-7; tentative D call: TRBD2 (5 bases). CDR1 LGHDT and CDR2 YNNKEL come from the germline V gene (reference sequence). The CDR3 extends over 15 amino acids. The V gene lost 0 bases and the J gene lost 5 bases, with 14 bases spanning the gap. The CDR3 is CASSQDIARGHEQYF. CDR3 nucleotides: TGTGCCAGCAGCCAAGATATTGCTAGAGGGCACGAGCAGTACTTC.

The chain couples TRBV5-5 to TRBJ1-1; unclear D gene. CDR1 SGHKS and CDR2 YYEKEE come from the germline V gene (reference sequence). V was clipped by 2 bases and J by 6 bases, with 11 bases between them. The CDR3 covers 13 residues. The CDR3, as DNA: TGTGCCAGCAGCTTTATTGCCGGGGCTGAAGCTTTCTTT. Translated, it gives CASSFIAGAEAFF.

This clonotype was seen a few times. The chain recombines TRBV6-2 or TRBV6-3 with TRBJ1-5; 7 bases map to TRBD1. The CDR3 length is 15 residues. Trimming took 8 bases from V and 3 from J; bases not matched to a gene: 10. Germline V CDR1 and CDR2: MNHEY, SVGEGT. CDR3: CASGISGQPNQPQHF. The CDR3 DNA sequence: TGTGCCAGCGGAATTTCGGGACAGCCCAATCAGCCCCAGCATTTT.

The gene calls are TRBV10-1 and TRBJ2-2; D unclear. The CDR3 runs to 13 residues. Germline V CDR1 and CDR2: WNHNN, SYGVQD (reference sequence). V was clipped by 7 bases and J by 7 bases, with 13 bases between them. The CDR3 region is CASTVVLGGELFF. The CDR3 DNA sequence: TGCGCCAGCACCGTAGTACTGGGCGGGGAGCTGTTTTTT.

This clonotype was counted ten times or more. The CDR3 coding sequence is TGTGCCAGCAGCTCGCTAGCGGGGGGAAACAATGAGCAGTTCTTC. Amino acid sequence: CASSSLAGGNNEQFF. This chain joins TRBV7-2 and TRBJ2-1, with TRBD2 matching over 11 bases. From germline, CDR1 is SGHTA and CDR2 FQGNSA. The CDR3 is made up of 15 amino acids. Losses at the gene ends were 4 bases for V and 5 bases for J; bases not matched to a gene: 4.

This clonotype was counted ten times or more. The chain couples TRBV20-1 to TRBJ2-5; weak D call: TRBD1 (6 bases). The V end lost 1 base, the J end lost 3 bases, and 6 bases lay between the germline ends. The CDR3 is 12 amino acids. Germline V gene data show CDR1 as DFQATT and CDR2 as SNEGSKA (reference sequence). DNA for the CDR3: TGCAGTGCTAGAGGGGACAAAGAGACCCAGTACTTC. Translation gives CSARGDKETQYF.

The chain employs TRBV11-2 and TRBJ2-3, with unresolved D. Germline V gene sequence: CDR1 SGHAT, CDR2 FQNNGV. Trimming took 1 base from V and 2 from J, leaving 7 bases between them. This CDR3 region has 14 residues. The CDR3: CASSLVGYTDTQYF. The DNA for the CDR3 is TGTGCCAGCAGCTTAGTAGGGTACACAGATACGCAGTATTTT.

The CDR3 protein is CASSLDSRSGYTF. DNA of the CDR3: TGTGCCAGCAGTCTGGACAGCCGTTCCGGCTACACCTTC. This chain uses TRBV27 with TRBJ1-2; TRBD1 might be the D (6 bases). V dropped 5 bases and J dropped 8 bases, with 15 bases sitting between them. Germline lookup yields CDR1 MNHEY and CDR2 SMNVEV (reference sequence). This CDR3 has 13 residues.

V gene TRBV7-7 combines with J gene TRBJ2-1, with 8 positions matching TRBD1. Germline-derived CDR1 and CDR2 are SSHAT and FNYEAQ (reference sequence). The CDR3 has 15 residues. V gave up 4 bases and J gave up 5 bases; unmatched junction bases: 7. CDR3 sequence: CASSSGQGRDNEQFF. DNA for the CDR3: TGTGCCAGCAGCTCCGGACAGGGTCGGGACAATGAGCAGTTCTTC.

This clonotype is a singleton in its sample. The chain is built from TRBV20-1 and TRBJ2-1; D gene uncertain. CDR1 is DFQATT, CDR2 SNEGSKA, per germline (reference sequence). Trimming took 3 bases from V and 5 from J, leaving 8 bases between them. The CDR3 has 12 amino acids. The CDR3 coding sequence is TGCAGTGCTAGGTTAAGAGACAATGAGCAGTTCTTC. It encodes CSARLRDNEQFF.

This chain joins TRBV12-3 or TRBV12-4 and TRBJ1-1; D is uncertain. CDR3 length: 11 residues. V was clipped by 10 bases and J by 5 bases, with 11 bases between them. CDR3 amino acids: CAIPRVTEAFF. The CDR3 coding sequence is TGTGCCATTCCCCGTGTTACTGAAGCTTTCTTT.

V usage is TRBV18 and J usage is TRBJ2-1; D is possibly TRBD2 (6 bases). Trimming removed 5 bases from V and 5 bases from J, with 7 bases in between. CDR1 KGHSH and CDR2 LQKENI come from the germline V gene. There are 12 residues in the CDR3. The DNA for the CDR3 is TGTGCCAGCTCAGGGACTCACAATGAGCAGTTCTTC. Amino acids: CASSGTHNEQFF.

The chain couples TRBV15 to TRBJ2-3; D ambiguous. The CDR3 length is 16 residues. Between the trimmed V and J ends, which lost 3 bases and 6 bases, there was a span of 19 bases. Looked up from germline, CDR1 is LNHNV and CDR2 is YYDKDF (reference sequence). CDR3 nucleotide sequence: TGTGCCACCAGCAGGGGAATGGCAAAGGACCGCGATACGCAGTATTTT. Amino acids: CATSRGMAKDRDTQYF.

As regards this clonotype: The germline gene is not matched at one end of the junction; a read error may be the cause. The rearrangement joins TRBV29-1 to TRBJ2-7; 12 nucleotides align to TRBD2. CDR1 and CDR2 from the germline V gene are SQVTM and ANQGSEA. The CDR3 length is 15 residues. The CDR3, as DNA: TGCAGCGTTGCCACTCCGACTAGCGGGAGTGGCAAGCAGCACTTC. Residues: CSVATPTSGSGKQHF.

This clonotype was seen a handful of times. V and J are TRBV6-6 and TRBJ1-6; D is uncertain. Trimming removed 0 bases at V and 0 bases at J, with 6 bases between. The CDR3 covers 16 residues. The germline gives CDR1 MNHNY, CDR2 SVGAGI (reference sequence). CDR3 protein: CASSYSGSSYNSPLHF. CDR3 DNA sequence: TGTGCCAGCAGTTACTCGGGCAGCTCCTATAATTCACCCCTCCACTTT.

The CDR3 spells CASSQAPGEQFF. DNA for the CDR3: TGTGCCAGCAGCCAAGCCCCCGGTGAGCAGTTCTTC. The chain couples TRBV3-1 to TRBJ2-1; D is unresolved. The CDR3 extends over 12 amino acids. V gave up 1 base and J gave up 9 bases, with 7 bases separating them. The germline CDR1 and CDR2 sequences are LGHDT and YNNKEL (reference sequence).

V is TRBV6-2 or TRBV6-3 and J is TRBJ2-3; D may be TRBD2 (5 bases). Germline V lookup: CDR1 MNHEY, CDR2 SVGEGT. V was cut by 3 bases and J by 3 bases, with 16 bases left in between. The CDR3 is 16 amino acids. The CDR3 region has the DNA TGTGCCAGCAGTTATGGTATCGGGGTAACGACAGATACGCAGTATTTT. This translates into CASSYGIGVTTDTQYF.

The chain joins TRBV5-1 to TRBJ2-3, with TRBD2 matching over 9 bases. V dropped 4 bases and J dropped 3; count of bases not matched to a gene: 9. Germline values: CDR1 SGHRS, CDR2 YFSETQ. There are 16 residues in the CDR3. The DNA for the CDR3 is TGCGCCAGCAGCGGTGGGGCTAGCGGGATAACAGATACGCAGTATTTT. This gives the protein CASSGGASGITDTQYF.

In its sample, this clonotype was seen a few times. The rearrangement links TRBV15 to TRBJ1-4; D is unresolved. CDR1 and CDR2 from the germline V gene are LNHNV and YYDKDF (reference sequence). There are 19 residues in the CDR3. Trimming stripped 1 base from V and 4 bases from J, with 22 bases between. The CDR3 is CATSRGWRDSGVGNEKLFF. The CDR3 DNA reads TGTGCCACCAGCAGAGGATGGCGGGATTCGGGAGTGGGTAATGAAAAACTGTTTTTT.